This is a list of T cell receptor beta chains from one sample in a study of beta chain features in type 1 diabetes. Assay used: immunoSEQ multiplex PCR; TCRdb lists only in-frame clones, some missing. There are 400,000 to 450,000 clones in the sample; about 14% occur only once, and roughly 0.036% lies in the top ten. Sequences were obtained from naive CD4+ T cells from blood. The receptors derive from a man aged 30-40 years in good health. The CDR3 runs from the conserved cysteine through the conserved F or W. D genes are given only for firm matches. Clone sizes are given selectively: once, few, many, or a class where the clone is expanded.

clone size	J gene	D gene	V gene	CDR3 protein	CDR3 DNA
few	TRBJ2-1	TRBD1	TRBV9	CASSRPGTGGNEQFF	TGTGCCAGCAGCCGCCCCGGGACAGGGGGCAATGAGCAGTTCTTC
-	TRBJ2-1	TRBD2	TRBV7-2	CASSLIRLAGGIEQFF	TGTGCCAGCAGCCTCATCCGGCTAGCGGGAGGGATCGAGCAGTTCTTC
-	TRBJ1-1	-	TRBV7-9	CASSKPGQGNTEAFF	TGTGCCAGCAGCAAACCCGGACAAGGCAACACTGAAGCTTTCTTT
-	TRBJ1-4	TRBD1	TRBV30	CAWSPLKGGFGEKLFF	TGTGCCTGGAGCCCACTCAAAGGGGGCTTTGGAGAAAAACTGTTTTTT
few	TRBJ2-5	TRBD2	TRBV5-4	CASSLGAGVTQETQYF	TGTGCCAGCAGCTTGGGAGCGGGGGTAACCCAAGAGACCCAGTACTTC
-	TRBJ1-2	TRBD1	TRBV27	CASSWGQTGGYTF	TGTGCCAGCAGTTGGGGACAGACGGGCGGCTACACCTTC
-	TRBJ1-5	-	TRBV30	CAWSVRRAQPQHF	TGTGCCTGGAGTGTACGTAGGGCTCAGCCCCAGCATTTT
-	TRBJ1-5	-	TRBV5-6	CASSQTEGNQPQHF	TGTGCCAGCAGCCAGACAGAGGGCAATCAGCCCCAGCATTTT
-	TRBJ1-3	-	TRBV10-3	CAISAGGRSGNTIYF	TGTGCCATCAGTGCGGGGGGCCGCTCTGGAAACACCATATATTTT
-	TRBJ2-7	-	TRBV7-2	CASSLAWDSYEQYF	TGTGCCAGCAGCTTAGCGTGGGACTCCTACGAGCAGTACTTC
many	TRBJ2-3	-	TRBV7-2	CASSVDSGAQYF	TGTGCCAGCAGCGTGGACAGCGGAGCTCAGTATTTT
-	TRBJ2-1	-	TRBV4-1	CASSQDPYTHEQFF	TGCGCCAGCAGCCAAGATCCCTATACACATGAGCAGTTCTTC
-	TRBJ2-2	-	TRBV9	CASSLLAQGGELFF	TGTGCCAGTTCTCTACTAGCACAGGGCGGGGAGCTGTTTTTT
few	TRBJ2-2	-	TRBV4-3	CASSQGRNTGELFF	TGCGCCAGCAGCCAAGGCCGGAACACCGGGGAGCTGTTTTTT
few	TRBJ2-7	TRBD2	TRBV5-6	CASSAVREALEQYF	TGTGCCAGCAGCGCCGTTCGGGAGGCCCTCGAGCAGTACTTC
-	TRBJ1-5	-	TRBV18	CASSPPNQPQHF	TGTGCCAGCTCACCTCCGAATCAGCCCCAGCATTTT
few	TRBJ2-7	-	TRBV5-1	CASSRETIISSGEQYF	TGCGCCAGCAGTCGGGAGACCATAATATCTTCCGGCGAGCAGTACTTC
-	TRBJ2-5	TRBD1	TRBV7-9	CASSLGTGVGETQYF	TGTGCCAGCAGCTTAGGGACAGGGGTCGGCGAGACCCAGTACTTC
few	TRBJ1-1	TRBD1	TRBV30	CAWGQGSHTEAFF	TGTGCCTGGGGACAGGGGAGCCACACTGAAGCTTTCTTT
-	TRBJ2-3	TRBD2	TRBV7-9	CASSYLSGRADTQYF	TGTGCCAGCAGCTATCTTAGCGGGAGGGCAGATACGCAGTATTTT
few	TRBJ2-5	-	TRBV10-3	CAISAGTKETQYF	TGTGCCATCAGTGCCGGGACGAAAGAGACCCAGTACTTC
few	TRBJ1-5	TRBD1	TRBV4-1	CASSQGDSVLGPQHF	TGCGCCAGCAGCCAAGGGGACAGCGTCTTAGGGCCCCAGCATTTT
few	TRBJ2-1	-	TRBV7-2	CASSLDPGGRSYNEQFF	TGTGCCAGCAGCTTAGATCCAGGTGGGAGGTCCTACAATGAGCAGTTCTTC
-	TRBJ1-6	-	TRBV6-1	CASIPRNHSPLHF	TGTGCCAGCATCCCAAGAAATCATTCACCCCTCCACTTT
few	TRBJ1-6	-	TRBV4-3	CASSQNPSVPPLHF	TGCGCCAGCAGCCAAAACCCCTCGGTTCCACCCCTCCACTTT
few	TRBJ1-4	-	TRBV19	CASSFLDRRNEKLFF	TGTGCCAGTAGTTTCCTCGACAGGAGGAATGAAAAACTGTTTTTT
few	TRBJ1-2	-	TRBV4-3	CASSHRGVYGYTF	TGCGCCAGCAGCCATCGGGGAGTCTATGGCTACACCTTC
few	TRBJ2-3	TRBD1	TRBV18	CASSPGTVVSDTQYF	TGTGCCAGCTCACCCGGGACAGTTGTCTCGGATACGCAGTATTTT